This TCR beta chain was found in a study of blood T cell repertoires in COVID-19. Clones were sequenced by immunoSEQ multiplex PCR, and TCRdb holds only the in-frame ones, with some missing. The sample includes 330,000 or so clones, about 88% of them seen just once. CDR3 length equals 11 residues. The germline gives CDR1 WSHSY, CDR2 SAAADI. V lost 7 bases, J lost 4 bases, and 7 bases lay in between. The V and J genes are TRBV10-2 and TRBJ1-2; no definite D call. The source of this sequence is a woman aged 30 to 39 who had been exposed to COVID-19. The material sequenced was PBMCs or T cells enriched from blood (not recorded which). CDR3 in amino acids: CASMEGYGYTF. The CDR3 DNA sequence: TGCGCCAGCATGGAGGGCTATGGCTACACCTTC.